One sample yielded the 30 T cell receptor beta chains listed below, sequenced in a study of T cell responses to AZD1222 COVID-19 vaccine. Clones were sequenced by immunoSEQ multiplex PCR, and TCRdb holds only the in-frame ones, with some missing. The sample shows about 120,000 clones, over 85% of them seen only once. The specimen was peripheral blood, collected on day 0 of AZD1222 vaccination. The receptors stem from an adult in good health.

This sequence joins TRBV6-6 and TRBJ1-2; TRBD1 is a possible D gene (5 bases). Germline CDR1 MNHNY, CDR2 SVGAGI (reference sequence). V was pared by 6 bases and J by 8 bases, with 10 bases between. CDR3 size: 11 residues. The CDR3: CASSLDRGYTF. CDR3 DNA: TGTGCCAGCAGCCTTGACAGAGGCTACACCTTC.

This chain uses TRBV5-1 with TRBJ2-3; D might be TRBD1 or TRBD2, each matching 5 bases. CDR3 length equals 17 residues. Germline V gene lookup returns CDR1 SGHRS and CDR2 YFSETQ. V lost 4 bases, J lost 2 bases, and 20 bases lay in between. CDR3 sequence reads: CASSSSPRGPDTDTQYF. CDR3 nucleotides: TGCGCCAGCAGCAGTAGCCCTCGGGGACCAGACACAGATACGCAGTATTTT.

The J gene is TRBJ2-1, the V gene TRBV6-5; 13 bases line up with TRBD2. The CDR3 has 16 residues. V lost 3 bases, J lost 12 bases, and 11 bases stayed unmatched. CDR1 is MNHEY and CDR2 is SVGAGI in the germline V gene. CDR3 DNA sequence: TGTGCCAGCAGTTATGGGGTAGGACTAGCGGGAGATGGGCAGTTCTTC. Translated, it gives CASSYGVGLAGDGQFF.

This clone showed up just once. This sequence joins TRBV11-1 and TRBJ2-4, with D perhaps TRBD1 or TRBD2 (5 bases each). Trimming removed 5 bases at V and 8 bases at J, with 16 bases between. The germline V gene encodes CDR1 SGHAT and CDR2 FQDESV (reference sequence). This CDR3 region has 14 residues. The CDR3 nucleotides read TGTGCCAGCAGCCTGGGACGAGTGGTGGACATTCAGTACTTC. This codes for CASSLGRVVDIQYF.

The chain joins TRBV5-4 to TRBJ2-3; D gene unclear. CDR3 length: 15 amino acids. Trimming removed 0 bases from V and 3 bases from J, with 11 bases in between. CDR1 is SGHNT and CDR2 is YYREEE in the germline V gene (reference sequence). The DNA of the CDR3 is TGTGCCAGCAGCTTGGGTGGCTTAAGGACAGATACGCAGTATTTT. Encoded protein: CASSLGGLRTDTQYF.

The rearrangement joins TRBV5-1 to TRBJ2-7; 8 bases are a match to TRBD1. The CDR3 is 14 residues long. Per germline, CDR1 SGHRS and CDR2 YFSETQ. V gave up 6 bases and J gave up 5 bases; unmatched junction bases: 10. CDR3 region: CASKLGQVFDEQYF. CDR3 DNA sequence: TGCGCCAGCAAATTGGGACAGGTTTTCGACGAGCAGTACTTC.

V gene TRBV7-3 combines with J gene TRBJ2-1; D perhaps matches TRBD1 (5 bases). The V end lost 5 bases, the J end lost 2 bases, and 10 bases lay between the germline ends. Germline V gives CDR1 SGHTA, CDR2 FQGTGA. The length of the CDR3 is 14 residues. The CDR3 reads CASSTQVPYNEQFF. CDR3 DNA: TGTGCCAGCAGCACACAGGTGCCCTACAATGAGCAGTTCTTC.

The chain carries TRBV18 and TRBJ1-3, with 7 bases fitting TRBD1. Germline CDR1 KGHSH, CDR2 LQKENI. The junction had 8 bases not matched to a gene; V was cut back by 3 bases and J by 0 bases. There are 17 residues in the CDR3. The CDR3 loop reads CASSPKRGQSSGNTIYF. CDR3 in DNA: TGTGCCAGCTCACCGAAACGGGGACAGAGCTCTGGAAACACCATATATTTT. The variable domain in full, completed from reference TRBV18 and TRBJ1-3, reads NAGVMQNPRHLVRRRGQEARLRCSPMKGHSHVYWYRQLPEEGLKFMVYLQKENIIDESGMPKERFSAEFPKEGPSILRIQQVVRGDSAAYFCASSPKRGQSSGNTIYFGEGSWLTVV.

Here the CDR3 reads CASSFQGSDTEAFF. DNA for the CDR3: TGTGCCAGCAGTTTTCAGGGGAGCGACACTGAAGCTTTCTTT. J is TRBJ1-1 and V is TRBV27, with D perhaps matching TRBD1 (6 bases). CDR1 is MNHEY and CDR2 is SMNVEV in the germline V gene (reference sequence). Trimming removed 3 bases from V and 3 bases from J, with 11 bases in between. The CDR3 loop spans 14 amino acids.

The chain joins TRBV6-5 to TRBJ2-6; no firm D call. V was clipped by 3 bases and J by 0 bases, with 9 bases between them. The CDR3 spans 16 residues. Germline assignment: CDR1 MNHEY and CDR2 SVGAGI. In DNA form, the CDR3 reads TGTGCCAGCAGTTATCGACCGAGCTCTGGGGCCAACGTCCTGACTTTC. Translated, it gives CASSYRPSSGANVLTF.

The chain recombines TRBV7-9 with TRBJ2-7, with D perhaps matching TRBD1 (5 bases). V was clipped by 5 bases and J by 2 bases, with 13 bases between them. Germline V gives CDR1 SEHNR, CDR2 FQNEAQ (reference sequence). This CDR3 region has 14 residues. CDR3: CASSDGHVPYEQYF. CDR3 in DNA: TGTGCCAGCAGCGACGGACACGTACCCTACGAGCAGTACTTC.

This clone appeared once. The genes are TRBV5-1 and TRBJ1-1, with TRBD1 matching 9 bases. This CDR3 is 15 amino acids long. V lost 4 bases and J lost 4; bases outside the gene matches: 8. The V gene's germline CDR1 is SGHRS and CDR2 YFSETQ. CDR3 nucleotides: TGCGCCAGCAGCCCCCTTGAGACAGGGGGCACTGAAGCTTTCTTT. This gives the protein CASSPLETGGTEAFF.

The DNA of the CDR3 is TGTGCCAGCTCGTCAGGGGCGAGCAATCAGCCCCAGCATTTT. This sequence encodes CASSSGASNQPQHF. This chain links TRBV18 with TRBJ1-5; TRBD1 is a possible D gene (6 bases). CDR3 length: 14 residues. CDR1 and CDR2 (germline): KGHSH, LQKENI. The germline V and J ends were trimmed by 6 bases and 1 base, with 10 bases remaining between them.

The chain couples TRBV5-6 to TRBJ1-6, with 7 bases fitting TRBD1. Germline CDR1 and CDR2: SGHDT and YYEEEE. This CDR3 spans 15 amino acids. V was clipped by 1 base and J by 8 bases; unmatched bases: 6. CDR3 protein: CASSLLEQGYSPLHF. The CDR3 bases are TGTGCCAGCAGCTTGCTAGAACAGGGGTATTCACCCCTCCACTTT.

The chain joins TRBV10-2 to TRBJ2-3; 8 bases agree with TRBD2. Germline assignment: CDR1 WSHSY and CDR2 SAAADI. The V segment lost 0 bases and the J segment 1 base; nucleotides outside the gene matches: 6. This CDR3 has 17 residues. The CDR3 reads CASSESPGGGGTDTQYF. CDR3 nucleotides: TGCGCCAGCAGTGAGTCCCCCGGGGGGGGTGGCACAGATACGCAGTATTTT.

This sequence joins TRBV9 and TRBJ1-2; no firm D call. Trimming pared 2 bases from V and 4 bases from J, leaving 15 bases between. Per germline, CDR1 SGDLS and CDR2 YYNGEE. This CDR3 region has 15 residues. CDR3 coding DNA: TGTGCCAGCAGCGTTCCCGGGAAGGAGATCTATGGCTACACCTTC. It translates to CASSVPGKEIYGYTF.

This chain joins TRBV6-5 and TRBJ2-7; D possibly corresponds to TRBD2 (6 bases). V was clipped by 8 bases and J by 0 bases, with 17 bases between them. CDR3 length: 15 residues. Germline V gene sequence: CDR1 MNHEY, CDR2 SVGAGI. The CDR3 reads CASGPKGTFSYEQYF. The CDR3 region has the DNA TGTGCCAGCGGCCCCAAGGGGACTTTCTCCTACGAGCAGTACTTC.

This sequence joins TRBV28 and TRBJ2-3; 13 positions agree with TRBD2. This CDR3 is 17 amino acids long. Per the germline V gene, CDR1 is MDHEN and CDR2 is SYDVKM. J lost 4 bases, V lost 2 bases, and 6 bases had no gene match. The CDR3 DNA sequence: TGTGCCAGCAGTTTACGTGGACTAGCGGGAGTGGCAGATACGCAGTATTTT. Translating gives CASSLRGLAGVADTQYF.

The chain is built from TRBV28 and TRBJ2-7; TRBD1 agrees at 7 bases. V lost 5 bases, J lost 6 bases, and 16 bases stayed unmatched. The germline CDR1 and CDR2 sequences are MDHEN and SYDVKM. The length of the CDR3 is 16 residues. The CDR3: CASSRRGRERKPEQYF. CDR3 DNA: TGTGCCAGCAGTAGAAGGGGGCGTGAGCGAAAGCCCGAGCAGTACTTC.

The genes are TRBV18 and TRBJ1-5; 7 bases are shared with TRBD1. Germline CDR1 reads KGHSH; CDR2 reads LQKENI. Unmatched junction bases numbered 9, after V lost 6 bases and J lost 7 bases. CDR3 length equals 14 residues. CDR3 nucleotides: TGTGCCAGCTCCCCCGGGGACAGTTACCAGCCCCAGCATTTT. Protein sequence: CASSPGDSYQPQHF.

The gene calls are TRBV7-2 and TRBJ1-2; perhaps TRBD1 as D (5 bases). The germline V gene encodes CDR1 SGHTA and CDR2 FQGNSA. The CDR3 is made up of 17 amino acids. The germline V and J ends were trimmed by 1 base and 2 bases, with 17 bases remaining between them. The CDR3: CASSLGGTGTANYGYTF. The CDR3 nucleotides are TGTGCCAGCAGCTTAGGGGGAACCGGGACGGCCAACTATGGCTACACCTTC.

The chain has TRBV7-2 and TRBJ2-4, with 9 positions matching TRBD1. The V gene's germline CDR1 is SGHTA and CDR2 FQGNSA. The CDR3 spans 13 residues. Trimming cost V 6 bases and J 7 bases; bases outside gene matches: 4. In DNA form, the CDR3 reads TGTGCCAGCAGTCGGGACAGGGCGAACATTCAGTACTTC. Translating gives CASSRDRANIQYF. The complete variable domain, with remaining parts taken from reference TRBV7-2 and TRBJ2-4, reads GAGVSQSPSNKVTEKGKDVELRCDPISGHTALYWYRQSLGQGLEFLIYFQGNSAPDKSGLPSDRFSAERTGGSVSTLTIQRTQQEDSAVYLCASSRDRANIQYFGAGTRLSVL.

The V call is TRBV7-3, the J call TRBJ2-3, with D tentatively TRBD1 (5 bases). Germline V gene data show CDR1 as SGHTA and CDR2 as FQGTGA. The CDR3 covers 14 residues. With 5 bases removed from V and 2 bases from J, the gap between germline ends came to 11 bases. CDR3 amino acids: CASSRDRNTDTQYF. CDR3 DNA sequence: TGTGCCAGCAGCCGTGACAGAAACACAGATACGCAGTATTTT. Using reference TRBV7-3 and TRBJ2-3 for the parts outside the CDR3, the full variable domain is GAGVSQTPSNKVTEKGKYVELRCDPISGHTALYWYRQSLGQGPEFLIYFQGTGAADDSGLPNDRFFAVRPEGSVSTLKIQRTERGDSAVYLCASSRDRNTDTQYFGPGTRLTVL.

In its sample, this clone was seen a few times. The V and J genes are TRBV19 and TRBJ1-2; no clear D gene. The CDR3 has 14 residues. Germline V CDR1 and CDR2: LNHDA, SQIVND (reference sequence). V lost 1 base, J lost 1 base, and 7 bases lay in between. CDR3 DNA sequence: TGTGCCAGTAGTATAGTCGGGAGTAACTATGGCTACACCTTC. It yields the protein CASSIVGSNYGYTF.

This sequence joins TRBV3-1 (or the pseudogene TRBV3-2) and TRBJ1-3; 12 positions agree with TRBD1. CDR1 and CDR2 (germline): LGHDT, YNNKEL (reference sequence). Unmatched junction bases numbered 4, after V lost 5 bases and J lost 2 bases. This CDR3 is built from 16 residues. The CDR3 loop is CASSSRDRGPGNTIYF. CDR3 DNA: TGTGCCAGCAGCAGCAGGGACAGGGGGCCTGGAAACACCATATATTTT.

In this sample, this clone turned up once. The chain links TRBV7-3 to TRBJ2-5, with D perhaps matching TRBD1 or TRBD2 (5 bases each). Trimming stripped 7 bases from V and 2 bases from J, with 14 bases between. Germline loops: CDR1 SGHTA, CDR2 FQGTGA. The CDR3 contains 14 residues. The CDR3 is CASILRDGQETQYF. The CDR3 DNA follows: TGTGCCAGCATCCTCCGGGACGGACAAGAGACCCAGTACTTC.

Regarding this clone: Other DNA sequences of this sample code for an identical CDR3. The V and J genes are TRBV7-9 and TRBJ1-5, with D perhaps TRBD1 (5 bases). The germline gives CDR1 SEHNR, CDR2 FQNEAQ (reference sequence). The CDR3 is 15 residues long. The V and J ends lost 3 bases and 0 bases respectively, with 9 bases between them. CDR3 coding DNA: TGTGCCAGCAGCTTGGGGGGTTATAGCAATCAGCCCCAGCATTTT. It yields the protein CASSLGGYSNQPQHF.

This clone was observed a single time. This sequence joins TRBV19 and TRBJ2-1, with 7 bases lining up with TRBD2. Germline V CDR1 and CDR2: LNHDA, SQIVND (reference sequence). The V gene end was trimmed by 1 base and the J gene end by 8 bases; junction bases not matched to a gene: 8. The CDR3 is 15 residues long. CDR3 coding DNA: TGTGCCAGTAGTATAGGTGGAGGGAGGGTAGATGAGCAGTTCTTC. Protein product: CASSIGGGRVDEQFF.

The chain combines TRBV2 with TRBJ1-1; TRBD1 might be the D (5 bases). This CDR3 is built from 14 residues. The V and J ends lost 8 bases and 4 bases respectively, with 17 bases between them. Germline-derived CDR1 and CDR2 are SNHLY and FYNNEI. CDR3 nucleotides: TGTGCCAGCGGTTTGGGTAGGGGCTCCACTGAAGCTTTCTTT. Amino acids: CASGLGRGSTEAFF.

The chain combines TRBV4-1 with TRBJ2-1, with 10 bases identical to TRBD2. V dropped 0 bases and J dropped 8; count of bases not matched to a gene: 7. The germline V gene has CDR1 MGHRA and CDR2 YSYEKL. The CDR3 loop spans 16 amino acids. The CDR3 loop reads CASSQDEASGSYEQFF. The CDR3 DNA follows: TGCGCCAGCAGCCAAGATGAGGCTAGCGGGAGCTATGAGCAGTTCTTC.